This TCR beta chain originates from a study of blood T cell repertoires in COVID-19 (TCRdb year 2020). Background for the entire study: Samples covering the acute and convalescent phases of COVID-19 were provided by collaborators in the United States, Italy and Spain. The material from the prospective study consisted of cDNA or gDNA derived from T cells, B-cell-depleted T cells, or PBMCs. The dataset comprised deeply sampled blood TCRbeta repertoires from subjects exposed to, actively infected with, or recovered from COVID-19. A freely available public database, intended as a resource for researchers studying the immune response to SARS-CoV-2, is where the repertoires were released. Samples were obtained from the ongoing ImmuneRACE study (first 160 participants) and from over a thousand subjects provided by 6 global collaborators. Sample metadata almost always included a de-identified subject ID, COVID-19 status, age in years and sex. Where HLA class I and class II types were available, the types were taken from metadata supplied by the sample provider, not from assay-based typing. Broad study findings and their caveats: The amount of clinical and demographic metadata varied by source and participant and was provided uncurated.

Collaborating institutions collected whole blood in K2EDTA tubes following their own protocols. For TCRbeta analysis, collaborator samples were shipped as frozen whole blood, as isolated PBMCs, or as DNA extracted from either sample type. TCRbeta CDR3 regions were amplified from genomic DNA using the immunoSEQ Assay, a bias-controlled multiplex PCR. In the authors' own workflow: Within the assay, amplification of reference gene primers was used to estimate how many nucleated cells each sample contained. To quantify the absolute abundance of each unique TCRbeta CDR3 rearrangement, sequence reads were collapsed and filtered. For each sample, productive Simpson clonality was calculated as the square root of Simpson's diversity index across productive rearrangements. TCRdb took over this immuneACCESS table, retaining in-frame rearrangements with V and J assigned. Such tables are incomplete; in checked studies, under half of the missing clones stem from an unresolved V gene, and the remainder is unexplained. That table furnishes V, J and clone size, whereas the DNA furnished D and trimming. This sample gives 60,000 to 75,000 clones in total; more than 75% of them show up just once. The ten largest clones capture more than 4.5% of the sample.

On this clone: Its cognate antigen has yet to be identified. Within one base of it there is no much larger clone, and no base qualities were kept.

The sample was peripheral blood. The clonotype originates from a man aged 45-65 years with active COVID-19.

Here the CDR3 is given as CASSSGGHSTDTQYF. The sequenced DNA: TGTGCCAGCAGCTCCGGCGGGCATAGCACAGATACGCAGTATTTT. The chain joins TRBV3-1 (or the pseudogene TRBV3-2) to TRBJ2-3; the D region possibly corresponds to TRBD2 (5 bases align). The CDR3, cysteine through phenylalanine, is 15 amino acids long. The entry retains the CDR3 DNA only, 45 bases that are in frame from base 1. V and J lose 5 bases and 0 bases, and a span of 12 bases separates them. Sequences LGHDT (CDR1) and YNNKEL (CDR2) are obtained from the germline V gene (reference sequence).